The rows below give T cell receptor beta chains drawn from one sample of a study of cytomegalovirus exposure and HLA in healthy donors. Measured with immunoSEQ multiplex PCR; TCRdb has only the in-frame clones, and not every one. The sample gives around 130,000 clones, 65% to 85% of which show up once; roughly 1.2% is in the top ten. Sequencing was carried out using PBMCs. These receptors were collected from a boy aged 5-17 years in good health and CMV-seronegative. The CDR3 runs from the conserved cysteine through the conserved F or W.

v_call	j_call	cdr3_aa
TRBV4-2	TRBJ1-3	CASSQDGAGLFGNTIYF
TRBV6-1	TRBJ1-1	CASSANRGPNTEAFF
TRBV9	TRBJ1-1	CASSAGGGGGRVAEAFF
TRBV6-1	TRBJ1-2	CASSGRAEANYGYTF
TRBV5-1	TRBJ2-2	CASSLASGNGGELFF
TRBV4-1	TRBJ2-3	CASSPRQGSDTQYF
TRBV6-5	TRBJ1-1	CASSFRQGTMNTEAFF
TRBV6-4	TRBJ2-7	CASSERRLTSYEQYF
TRBV5-5	TRBJ1-1	CASASLQGRGTEAFF
TRBV15	TRBJ1-4	CATSRSNSQTGEKLFF
TRBV5-4	TRBJ2-7	CASSLVPSGVIYEQYF
TRBV30	TRBJ1-2	CACTFAGRGSNYGYTF
TRBV6-6	TRBJ1-1	CASSPGTAWGTEAFF
TRBV29-1	TRBJ2-1	CSVEDVKGLGRNEQFF
TRBV18	TRBJ1-1	CASSPSSVNTEAFF
TRBV27	TRBJ2-1	CASRFSGRDEQFF
TRBV7-6	TRBJ2-5	CASAPELAEETQYF
TRBV29-1	TRBJ2-7	CSAVGSAHGQYF
TRBV27	TRBJ2-1	CASSYRTENEQFF
TRBV5-1	TRBJ1-2	CASSVRDRVYGYTF
TRBV30	TRBJ2-1	CAWEGGAVKNEQFF
TRBV6-6	TRBJ1-5	CASSFDRARDQPQHF
TRBV5-3	TRBJ2-7	CARSLARDSYEQYF
TRBV9	TRBJ2-3	CASSGGEGRADTQYF
TRBV7-2	TRBJ2-3	CASSAGLAGGEDTQYF
TRBV5-1	TRBJ2-7	CASSLRASASSYEQYF
TRBV30	TRBJ1-1	CAWSVRRGEAFF
TRBV11-3	TRBJ1-4	CASSLEFREKLFF
TRBV5-4	TRBJ2-7	CASSLGLGTSGSYEQYF
TRBV7-7	TRBJ2-7	CASSYQPGLSYEQYF
TRBV29-1	TRBJ1-1	CSVGEGTEAFF
TRBV12-5	TRBJ1-4	CASELKTNEKLFF
TRBV7-6	TRBJ2-5	CASSSHDRGEETQYF
TRBV25-1	TRBJ2-7	CASSDTGLSYEQYF
TRBV4-2	TRBJ2-5	CASSLPGETQYF
TRBV9	TRBJ2-3	CASRAGERAGTDTQYF
TRBV5-1	TRBJ2-7	CASSFVSGKRTYEQYF
TRBV2	TRBJ2-2	CASLGTAPGELFF
TRBV27	TRBJ2-7	CASWGGYEQYF
TRBV19	TRBJ2-1	CASNDLGQGYNEQFF
TRBV30	TRBJ2-7	CAWSKQAYEQYF
TRBV4-1	TRBJ2-5	CASSQDHVAAAQYF
TRBV7-8	TRBJ2-1	CASSLDRGNEQFF
TRBV14	TRBJ2-7	CASSQVSTGAYEQYF